This T cell receptor (beta chain) was obtained from a study of cytomegalovirus exposure and HLA in healthy donors. Study-wide results and caveats: Most subjects had HLA-A and HLA-B alleles reportedly predicted accurately by TCR beta sequences. Indistinguishable V segments such as TRBV6-2 and TRBV6-3 were excluded.

Amplification used 60 Vbeta primers and 13 Jbeta primers. Measured with immunoSEQ multiplex PCR; TCRdb has only the in-frame clones, and not every one. The profile shows about 200,000 clones, approximately 78% of them singletons. V gave up 3 bases and J gave up 4 bases; unmatched junction bases: 11. CDR3 length: 17 amino acids. Germline CDR1 ENHRY, CDR2 SYGVKD. As concerns this clone: Antigen unknown.

This clonotype was obtained from a woman in her forties or fifties in good health and CMV-seropositive. The chain uses TRBV10-3 and TRBJ1-2; 10 bases map to TRBD1. Sequences were obtained from PBMCs. The CDR3 here is CAISDQAGTGAGYGYTF. The DNA of the CDR3 is TGTGCCATCAGTGACCAAGCCGGGACAGGGGCAGGCTATGGCTACACCTTC.